This TCR beta chain derives from a study of beta chain features in type 1 diabetes. As every portion of the isolated RNA was reverse transcribed, the sequencing read expressed TCRB transcripts. An average near 3.57 million reads came from naive, central memory and regulatory T cell samples. Profiling relied on immunoSEQ multiplex PCR, and the TCRdb table lists in-frame clones only, not all of them. The sample has fewer than 200,000 clones, approximately 10% seen once. In total, each donor contributed a single heparinised blood draw that averaged around 110 mL. Study outcomes and limitations: Among all four CD4+ subsets, Type 1 diabetes patients had TCRB CDR3s that were moderately but significantly shorter. In type 1 diabetes patients, VDJ junctions had fewer insertions; deletions at these junctions were more frequent. Patients and controls would be equally affected if PCR favored shorter templates.

This clone was seen a few times. What it binds is unknown. V lost 3 bases to trimming and J lost 0 bases; unmatched junction nucleotides: 13. In germline, CDR1 is MDHEN, CDR2 SYDVKM. The CDR3 has 19 residues. The clonotype was recovered from a man aged 25-45 years with type 1 diabetes. The chain combines TRBV28 with TRBJ2-7, with 11 bases aligning to TRBD2. Sample: central memory CD4+ T cells from blood. The CDR3 region is CASSLRFNSGRVSSYEQYF. CDR3 sequence (DNA): TGTGCCAGCAGTTTGAGGTTTAATAGCGGGAGGGTTAGCTCCTACGAGCAGTACTTC. Together with reference TRBV28 and TRBJ2-7, the CDR3 gives the full variable domain: DVKVTQSSRYLVKRTGEKVFLECVQDMDHENMFWYRQDPGLGLRLIYFSYDVKMKEKGDIPEGYSVSREKKERFSLILESASTNQTSMYLCASSLRFNSGRVSSYEQYFGPGTRLTVT.